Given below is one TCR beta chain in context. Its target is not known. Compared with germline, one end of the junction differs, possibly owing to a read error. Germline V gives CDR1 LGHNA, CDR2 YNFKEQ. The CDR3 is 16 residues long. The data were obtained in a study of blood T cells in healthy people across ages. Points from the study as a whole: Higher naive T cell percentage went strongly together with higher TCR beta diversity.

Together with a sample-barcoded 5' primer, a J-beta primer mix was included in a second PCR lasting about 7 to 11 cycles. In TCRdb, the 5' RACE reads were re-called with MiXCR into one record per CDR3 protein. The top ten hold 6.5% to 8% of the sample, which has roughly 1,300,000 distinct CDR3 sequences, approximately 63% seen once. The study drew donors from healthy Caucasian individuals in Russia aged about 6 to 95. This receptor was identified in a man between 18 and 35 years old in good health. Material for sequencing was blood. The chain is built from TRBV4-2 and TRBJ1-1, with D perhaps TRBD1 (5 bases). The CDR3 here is CARSQTVGHPKTEAFF. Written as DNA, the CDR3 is TGTGCCAGAAGCCAGACGGTAGGACACCCGAAGACTGAAGCTTTCTTT.